This T cell receptor (beta chain) is drawn from a study of T cell responses to AZD1222 COVID-19 vaccine. With respect to this clone: Its cognate antigen is unknown.

Findings and limits, study-wide: Among spike-specific TCRs, nearly half reportedly target unmutated variant regions. The study found vaccine-associated CD4 TCRs spanning spike, dominant at 160-218 and 743-854. AZD1222 recipients seropositive at baseline numbered only five to seven.

The ends were cut back, 1 base at V and 6 bases at J, with 15 bases in the middle. Germline V gene lookup returns CDR1 SGHTA and CDR2 FQGNSA. CDR3 length: 15 amino acids. Only in-frame clones appear in the TCRdb table, and some are missing; sequencing was by immunoSEQ multiplex PCR. The sample consists of about 66,000 clones, 75% to 95% of them appearing once. The specimen was peripheral blood, collected 28 days after the second dose of the MenACWY control vaccine. The chain recombines TRBV7-2 with TRBJ1-1; the D is unclear. The source is an adult who received the MenACWY meningococcal vaccine as a control. For the CDR3, the DNA is TGTGCCAGCAGCTTAGAAGGTACTCCTCACGCTGAAGCTTTCTTT. Translated, it gives CASSLEGTPHAEAFF.